The present entry profiles one T cell receptor beta chain with its context. The record originates from a study of T cells expressing NK-cell markers. Study-level information: There were seven HCMV-seropositive donors and one seronegative donor among the eight sequenced.

TCRdb reanalyzed the 5' RACE reads and collapses them to one entry per CDR3 protein, without DNA. The table lists fewer than 300,000 distinct CDR3 sequences. Germline V gene lookup returns CDR1 MNHEY and CDR2 SVGEGT. The length of the CDR3 is 18 residues. The sample comprised blood T cells: a sorted CD56 or NKG2C T cell subset, CD4+ or CD8+ T cells, or bulk PBMC T cells (not recorded which). The genes are TRBV6-2 or TRBV6-3 and TRBJ2-7; TCRdb's D call of TRBD2 is untestable without DNA. The receptor's source is a woman between 18 and 75 years old in good health. The CDR3 here is CASSSPGLAGAISYEQYF.